The clone carrying this TCR beta chain has at least ten counts. The data belong to a study of T cells in Graves' hyperthyroidism and ophthalmopathy. Germline lookup yields CDR1 SGHTA and CDR2 FQGNSA. V lost 2 bases and J lost 6, with 10 bases in between. This CDR3 has 13 residues. Using RNA transcripts as the source, TCR beta CDR3 regions were amplified. Primed by the HTBI set, a first-round RT-PCR was run on the TCR CDR3. MiXCR, applied by TCRdb to the multiplex PCR reads, yields one record per CDR3 protein. There are 500,000 to 600,000 distinct CDR3 sequences in the sample; approximately 20% occur only once, and about 45% lies in the top ten.

The chain combines TRBV7-2 with TRBJ1-1; D unresolved. The sample was blood. The source is a man in his forties or fifties with Graves' ophthalmopathy. The CDR3, as DNA: TGTGCCAGCAGCTTATTCAGAGGTCCTGAAGCTTTCTTT. This gives the protein CASSLFRGPEAFF.